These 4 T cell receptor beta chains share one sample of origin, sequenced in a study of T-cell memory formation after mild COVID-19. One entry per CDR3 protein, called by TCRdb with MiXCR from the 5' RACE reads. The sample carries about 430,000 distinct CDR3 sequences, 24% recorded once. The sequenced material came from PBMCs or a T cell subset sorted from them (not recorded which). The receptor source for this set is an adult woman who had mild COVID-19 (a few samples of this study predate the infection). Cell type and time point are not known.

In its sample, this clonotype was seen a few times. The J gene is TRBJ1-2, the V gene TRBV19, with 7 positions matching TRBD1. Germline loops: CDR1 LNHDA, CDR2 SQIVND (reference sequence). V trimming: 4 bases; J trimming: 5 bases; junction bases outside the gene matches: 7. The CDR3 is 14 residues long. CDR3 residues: CASSTRDSGYGYTF. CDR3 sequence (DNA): TGTGCCAGTAGTACCCGGGACAGCGGGTATGGCTACACCTTC.

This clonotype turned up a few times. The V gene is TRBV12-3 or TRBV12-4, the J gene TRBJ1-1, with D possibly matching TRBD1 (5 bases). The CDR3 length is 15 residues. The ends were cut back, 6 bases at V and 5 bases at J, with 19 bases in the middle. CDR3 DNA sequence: TGTGCCAGCAGCCCTAACGGGACGCCTAAAACTGAAGCTTTCTTT. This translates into CASSPNGTPKTEAFF.

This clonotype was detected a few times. The CDR3 reads CASSEGSRGRYNEQFF. The CDR3 nucleotides read TGTGCCAGCAGTGAAGGAAGCCGGGGGAGATACAATGAGCAGTTCTTC. The rearrangement links TRBV6-1 to TRBJ2-1; possibly TRBD2 for D (6 bases). The germline V and J ends were trimmed by 1 base and 4 bases, with 14 bases remaining between them. The V gene's germline CDR1 is MNHNS and CDR2 SASEGT. The CDR3 covers 16 residues.

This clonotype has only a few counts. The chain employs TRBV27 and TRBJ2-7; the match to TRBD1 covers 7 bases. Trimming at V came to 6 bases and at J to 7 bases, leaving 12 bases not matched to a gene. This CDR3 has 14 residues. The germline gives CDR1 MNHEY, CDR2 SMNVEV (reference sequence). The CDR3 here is CASRKGQLVGEQYF. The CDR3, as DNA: TGTGCCAGCAGAAAGGGACAGCTCGTGGGAGAGCAGTACTTC.